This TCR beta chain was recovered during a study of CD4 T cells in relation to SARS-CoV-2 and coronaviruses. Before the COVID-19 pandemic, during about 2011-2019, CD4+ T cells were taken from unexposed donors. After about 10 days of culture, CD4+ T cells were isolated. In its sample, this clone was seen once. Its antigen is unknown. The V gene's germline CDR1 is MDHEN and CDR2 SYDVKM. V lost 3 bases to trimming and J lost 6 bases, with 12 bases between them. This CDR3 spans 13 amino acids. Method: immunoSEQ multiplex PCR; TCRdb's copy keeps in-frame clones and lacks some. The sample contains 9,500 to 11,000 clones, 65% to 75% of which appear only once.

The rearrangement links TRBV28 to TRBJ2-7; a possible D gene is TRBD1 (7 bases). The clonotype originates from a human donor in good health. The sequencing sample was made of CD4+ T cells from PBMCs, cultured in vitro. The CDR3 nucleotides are TGTGCCAGCAGTTTGGAGGGGGCGGGCGAGCAGTACTTC. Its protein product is CASSLEGAGEQYF. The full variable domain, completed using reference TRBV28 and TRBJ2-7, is DVKVTQSSRYLVKRTGEKVFLECVQDMDHENMFWYRQDPGLGLRLIYFSYDVKMKEKGDIPEGYSVSREKKERFSLILESASTNQTSMYLCASSLEGAGEQYFGPGTRLTVT.